This TCR beta chain was observed in a study of blood T cell repertoires in COVID-19. The CDR3 covers 14 residues. The V gene's germline CDR1 is SGHAT and CDR2 FQNNGV. Trimming cost V 5 bases and J 2 bases, with 12 bases left between them. Method: immunoSEQ multiplex PCR; TCRdb's copy keeps in-frame clones and lacks some. The data hold nearly 250,000 clones, with roughly 86% observed a single time. This clone was counted a single time. The sample comprised peripheral blood. The origin of this receptor is a woman aged 55-69 years who had recovered from COVID-19. The chain carries TRBV11-2 and TRBJ1-2; D may be TRBD1 (6 bases). The CDR3, as DNA: TGTGCCAGCAGCCCTATGGGGGCCAACTATGGCTACACCTTC. Its translation: CASSPMGANYGYTF.